The next 20 T cell receptor beta chains were all read from a single sample in a study of blood T cell repertoires in COVID-19. TCRdb's table, derived via immunoSEQ multiplex PCR, lists solely in-frame clones and lacks some. Of roughly 100,000 clones listed, roughly 72% are singletons. The sequencing sample was made of peripheral blood. These receptors all come from an elderly man with acute or convalescent COVID-19.

This sequence joins TRBV5-4 and TRBJ1-2; D gene unclear. From germline, CDR1 is SGHNT and CDR2 YYREEE (reference sequence). The CDR3 extends over 15 amino acids. V shed 2 bases and J shed 5 bases, with 16 bases lying between them. This CDR3 is CASSFSGGTGYGYTF. The DNA for the CDR3 is TGTGCCAGCAGCTTTTCAGGAGGTACTGGGTATGGCTACACCTTC.

The V call is TRBV2, the J call TRBJ2-1; 10 nucleotides agree with TRBD2. This CDR3 spans 14 amino acids. Germline assignment: CDR1 SNHLY and CDR2 FYNNEI. Trimming cost V 3 bases and J 8 bases; bases outside gene matches: 4. The CDR3 reads CASSEVAGGDEQFF. CDR3 nucleotide sequence: TGTGCCAGCAGTGAGGTAGCGGGAGGTGATGAGCAGTTCTTC.

The chain uses TRBV4-1 and TRBJ1-3; 8 bases fit TRBD1. V was clipped by 2 bases and J by 4 bases; unmatched bases: 4. The CDR3 is 15 amino acids. Germline loops: CDR1 MGHRA, CDR2 YSYEKL. The CDR3 here is CASSQQGARGNTIYF. CDR3 in DNA: TGCGCCAGCAGCCAACAGGGGGCGCGGGGAAACACCATATATTTT.

CDR3 sequence reads: CASSDSTRIETQYF. DNA of the CDR3: TGTGCCAGCAGTGACTCTACTAGGATTGAGACCCAGTACTTC. The chain links TRBV28 to TRBJ2-5, with TRBD2 as a possible D gene (5 bases). CDR1 is MDHEN and CDR2 is SYDVKM in the germline V gene. The CDR3 totals 14 residues. Trimming left V 5 bases short and J 5 bases short, with 15 bases between.

J is TRBJ2-1 and V is TRBV6-6, with a possible D match to TRBD2 (5 bases). Per germline, CDR1 MNHNY and CDR2 SVGAGI (reference sequence). V was cut by 4 bases and J by 3 bases, with 10 bases left in between. CDR3 length: 14 amino acids. The CDR3 loop reads CASSLAGDYNEQFF. CDR3 coding DNA: TGTGCCAGCAGTTTGGCGGGTGACTACAATGAGCAGTTCTTC.

The gene calls are TRBV3-1 (or the pseudogene TRBV3-2) and TRBJ2-1; no clear D. The V end was cut by 7 bases, the J end by 9 bases, with 13 bases between. CDR3 length equals 12 residues. Per germline, CDR1 LGHDT and CDR2 YNNKEL (reference sequence). For the CDR3, the DNA is TGTGCCAGCATTTCTCCTGGCAGTGAGCAGTTCTTC. This sequence encodes CASISPGSEQFF.

The genes are TRBV4-1 and TRBJ2-7, with 9 nucleotides matching TRBD1. This CDR3 contains 14 residues. Germline CDR1 MGHRA, CDR2 YSYEKL. After removal of 5 bases from V and 4 bases from J, the junction contained 6 bases not matched to a gene. CDR3 amino acids: CASSFDRGKYEQYF. In nucleotides, the CDR3 is TGCGCCAGCAGCTTTGACAGGGGGAAATACGAGCAGTACTTC.

CDR3: CASSLGQGATDTQYF. In DNA form, the CDR3 reads TGTGCCAGCAGCTTAGGACAGGGGGCCACAGATACGCAGTATTTT. The rearrangement uses TRBV5-8 and TRBJ2-3; 11 bases agree with TRBD1. Germline assignment: CDR1 SGHTS and CDR2 YDEGEE. The CDR3 is 15 residues long. Unmatched junction bases numbered 1, after V lost 2 bases and J lost 2 bases.

Only a few counts were recorded for this clone. This chain joins TRBV2 and TRBJ2-5, with TRBD1 identical over 7 bases. Germline V lookup: CDR1 SNHLY, CDR2 FYNNEI. The CDR3 sequence is 15 residues long. Trimming at V came to 2 bases and at J to 5 bases, leaving 8 bases not matched to a gene. In DNA, the CDR3 is TGTGCCAGCAGTGAATCCCCGACCAGGGGGGAGACCCAGTACTTC. This codes for CASSESPTRGETQYF.

The rearrangement uses TRBV7-9 and TRBJ1-1; D unresolved. The CDR3 contains 13 residues. Trimming shortened V by 3 bases and J by 2 bases, and 7 bases separated the two germline ends. In germline, CDR1 is SEHNR, CDR2 FQNEAQ (reference sequence). The CDR3 loop is CASSFGANTEAFF. DNA of the CDR3: TGTGCCAGCAGCTTCGGAGCCAACACTGAAGCTTTCTTT.

This clone was observed once. J is TRBJ2-3 and V is TRBV19; maybe TRBD1 (6 bases). The CDR3 totals 14 residues. Germline values: CDR1 LNHDA, CDR2 SQIVND (reference sequence). V lost 10 bases and J 0 bases, leaving 14 bases between the germline ends. CDR3 in DNA: TGTGCCACTACACAGGGTAGTAGCACAGATACGCAGTATTTT. Translated: CATTQGSSTDTQYF.

This clone occurred once. The chain carries TRBV6-4 and TRBJ1-2; D is uncertain. CDR1 MRHNA and CDR2 SNTAGT come from the germline V gene. Trimming cost V 0 bases and J 8 bases, with 7 bases left between them. The CDR3 is 12 amino acids. CDR3 sequence (DNA): TGTGCCAGCAGTGACTCGCGTAGAGGCTACACCTTC. Protein sequence: CASSDSRRGYTF.

The chain couples TRBV10-3 to TRBJ2-7, with TRBD2 matching 9 bases. Germline V gene data show CDR1 as ENHRY and CDR2 as SYGVKD. The CDR3 extends over 16 amino acids. The ends lost 3 bases at V and 0 bases at J; junction bases unmatched: 6. The CDR3 DNA reads TGTGCCATCAGTGATCTAGCGGGGATTGCCTCCTACGAGCAGTACTTC. This encodes CAISDLAGIASYEQYF.

The chain employs TRBV28 and TRBJ1-1; no clear D gene. Germline CDR1 is MDHEN and CDR2 is SYDVKM. The V end lost 6 bases, the J end lost 2 bases, and 4 bases lay between the germline ends. The CDR3 length is 11 residues. The DNA for the CDR3 is TGTGCCAGCAGCACAAACACTGAAGCTTTCTTT. It specifies CASSTNTEAFF.

This clone was observed a handful of times. In DNA form, the CDR3 reads TGTGCCAGCAGCCCCCTCCCCTCCACAGATACGCAGTATTTT. Amino acids: CASSPLPSTDTQYF. The chain combines TRBV5-6 with TRBJ2-3; D ambiguous. V lost 4 bases and J lost 2, with 11 bases in between. There are 14 residues in the CDR3. The V gene's germline CDR1 is SGHDT and CDR2 YYEEEE.

The rearrangement joins TRBV18 to TRBJ1-1; D is undetermined. The germline gives CDR1 KGHSH, CDR2 LQKENI. Trimming removed 2 bases from V and 6 bases from J, with 13 bases in between. This CDR3 has 14 residues. The CDR3 reads CASSPRPEVPEAFF. Written as DNA, the CDR3 is TGTGCCAGCTCACCAAGACCGGAGGTCCCTGAAGCTTTCTTT. Complete variable domain (other parts from reference TRBV18 and TRBJ1-1): NAGVMQNPRHLVRRRGQEARLRCSPMKGHSHVYWYRQLPEEGLKFMVYLQKENIIDESGMPKERFSAEFPKEGPSILRIQQVVRGDSAAYFCASSPRPEVPEAFFGQGTRLTVV.

This clone was counted only a few times. J is TRBJ2-1 and V is TRBV4-2, with TRBD2 identical over 10 bases. V shed 0 bases and J 5 bases; nucleotides not matched to a gene: 1. CDR3 length: 15 amino acids. Germline V gives CDR1 LGHNA, CDR2 YNFKEQ. CDR3: CASSQEGTSDNEQFF. CDR3 bases: TGTGCCAGCAGCCAAGAGGGGACTAGCGACAATGAGCAGTTCTTC.

V usage is TRBV4-2 and J usage is TRBJ1-5, with a weak D call TRBD1 (5 bases). The CDR3 contains 14 residues. Germline CDR1 LGHNA, CDR2 YNFKEQ. The V gene lost 4 bases and the J gene lost 1 base, with 8 bases spanning the gap. The CDR3 protein is CASSPEGSNQPQHF. CDR3 coding DNA: TGTGCCAGCAGCCCGGAGGGGAGCAATCAGCCCCAGCATTTT.

This rearrangement joins TRBV11-2 to TRBJ2-1; 7 bases match TRBD2. V trimming: 5 bases; J trimming: 0 bases; junction bases outside the gene matches: 13. Germline V CDR1 and CDR2: SGHAT, FQNNGV. The CDR3 has 18 residues. DNA of the CDR3: TGTGCCAGCAGCCGTAGTAATAGCGGGCCGAGCTCCTACAATGAGCAGTTCTTC. This translates into CASSRSNSGPSSYNEQFF.

Many counts were recorded for this clone. This sequence joins TRBV7-2 and TRBJ2-7; D may be TRBD2 (5 bases). The CDR3 is 14 amino acids. The V end lost 1 base, the J end lost 7 bases, and 14 bases lay between the germline ends. CDR1 is SGHTA, CDR2 FQGNSA, per germline. CDR3 sequence reads: CASSLDPASREQYF. The CDR3 nucleotides read TGTGCCAGCAGCTTAGATCCTGCTAGCAGGGAGCAGTACTTC.